This T cell receptor beta chain was profiled in a study of cytomegalovirus exposure and HLA in healthy donors. The study, taken as a whole, reports: Further analysis was carried out later, and it showed several of the most significant clusters appearing linked to common viral pathogens. A classifier reportedly called cytomegalovirus status with high sensitivity and specificity. Cytomegalovirus-associated TCR beta chains were listed, numbering some 170.

This clone was recorded once. Antigen specificity is unknown. The CDR3 consists of 16 residues. Trimming cost V 2 bases and J 6 bases, with 20 bases left between them. The germline V gene encodes CDR1 MNHEY and CDR2 SVGAGI. This PCR relied on a set of 60 Vbeta primers and 13 Jbeta primers. Original processing methods: Later work found tens of millions of unique TCR beta chains, with about 10 million shared. Measured with immunoSEQ multiplex PCR; TCRdb has only the in-frame clones, and not every one. Clonal size and the V and J genes are those of that table, whereas D and trimming came from the DNA. The sample has approximately 160,000 clones, about three quarters seen once.

The chain joins TRBV6-5 to TRBJ2-7; perhaps TRBD1 as D (5 bases). Input material: PBMCs. The clonotype comes from a male donor in good health and CMV-seronegative. The CDR3 region has the DNA TGTGCCAGCAGTTACGAGCCTTTGGGCAGGGCGAGCGAGCAGTACTTC. Protein sequence: CASSYEPLGRASEQYF.